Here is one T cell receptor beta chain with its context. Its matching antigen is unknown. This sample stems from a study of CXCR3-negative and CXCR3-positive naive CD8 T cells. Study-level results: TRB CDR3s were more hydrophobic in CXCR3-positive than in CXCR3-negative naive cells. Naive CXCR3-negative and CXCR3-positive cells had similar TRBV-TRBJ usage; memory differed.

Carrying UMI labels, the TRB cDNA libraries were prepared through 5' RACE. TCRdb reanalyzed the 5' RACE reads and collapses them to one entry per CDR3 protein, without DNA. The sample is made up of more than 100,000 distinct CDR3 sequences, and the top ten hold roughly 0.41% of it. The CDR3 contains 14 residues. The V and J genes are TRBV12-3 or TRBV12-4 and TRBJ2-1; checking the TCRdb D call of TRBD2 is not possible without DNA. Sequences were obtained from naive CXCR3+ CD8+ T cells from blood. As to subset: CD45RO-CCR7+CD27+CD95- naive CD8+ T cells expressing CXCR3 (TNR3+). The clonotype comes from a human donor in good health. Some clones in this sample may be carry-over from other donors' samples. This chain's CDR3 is CASSFGGITDEQFF.